One T cell receptor (beta chain) is described in this entry. Antigen: not known. This sample is part of a study of cytomegalovirus exposure and HLA in healthy donors. Study findings and constraints: Cytomegalovirus association was assigned to more than 150 TCR beta chains. The classifier was said to identify cytomegalovirus status with high specificity and sensitivity. Confirmation was obtained in vitro that a few CMV-associated chains are specific for CMV antigens.

After removal of 4 bases from V and 5 bases from J, the junction contained 7 bases not matched to a gene. Germline V gene sequence: CDR1 SGHTA, CDR2 FQGNSA. The length of the CDR3 is 15 residues. Method: immunoSEQ multiplex PCR; TCRdb's copy keeps in-frame clones and lacks some. The sample consists of 150,000 to 200,000 clones, under 90% of them appearing once. The source material was PBMCs. This rearrangement joins TRBV7-2 to TRBJ2-3; 9 nucleotides align to TRBD2. The receptor was isolated from a woman under 30 in good health and CMV-seropositive. The CDR3 coding sequence is TGTGCCAGCAGCTCAATAGCGGGAGTAGGAGATACGCAGTATTTT. This codes for CASSSIAGVGDTQYF.